This is a list of T cell receptor beta chains from one sample in a study of blood T cell repertoires in COVID-19. Repertoires were generated with immunoSEQ multiplex PCR, while TCRdb's copy carries only in-frame clones and drops some. The sample contains around 190,000 clones, roughly nine tenths of which appear only once. Sequencing was carried out using peripheral blood. These receptors came from a man in his thirties or forties with acute or convalescent COVID-19. Both conserved end residues are part of each CDR3. A D gene is named only where the DNA matches it firmly. The listing skips clone size in some rows; elsewhere it reads once, few, many or a size class.

DNA: TGTGCCAGCTCACCGAGAGGGGGCCTATACAATGAGCAGTTCTTC
CDR3: CASSPRGGLYNEQFF
J: TRBJ2-1
D: TRBD1
V: TRBV18
length: 15
size: NA

DNA: TGTGCCAGCAGCCAAGTCCGGACTAGCGGGAGGCTAGGTCCTTACGAGCAGTACTTC
CDR3: CASSQVRTSGRLGPYEQYF
J: TRBJ2-7
D: TRBD2
V: TRBV14
length: 19
size: NA

DNA: TGTGCCTGGAGGGTAGCGGGAGGTTCGGGTGAGCAGTTCTTC
CDR3: CAWRVAGGSGEQFF
J: TRBJ2-1
D: TRBD2
V: TRBV30
length: 14
size: NA

DNA: TGTGCCAGCAGCAAGGGACAGGGAATCAATCAGCCCCAGCATTTT
CDR3: CASSKGQGINQPQHF
J: TRBJ1-5
D: TRBD1
V: TRBV6-5
length: 15
size: NA

DNA: TGTGCCAGCAGTTTCGGGTTGGGTAAGGCCCAAGAGGGCGAGCAGTACTTC
CDR3: CASSFGLGKAQEGEQYF
J: TRBJ2-7
D: NA
V: TRBV28
length: 17
size: few

DNA: TGTGCCAGCAGTGACGGGGACTTCACAGATACGCAGTATTTT
CDR3: CASSDGDFTDTQYF
J: TRBJ2-3
D: NA
V: TRBV6-1
length: 14
size: once

DNA: TGTGCCAGCAGTTACTCGACTAGCGGGAGCACCGGGGAGCTGTTTTTT
CDR3: CASSYSTSGSTGELFF
J: TRBJ2-2
D: TRBD2
V: TRBV6-5
length: 16
size: few

DNA: TGCGCCAGCAGCTCGTTGACATTCCAGGCGGATACGCAGTATTTT
CDR3: CASSSLTFQADTQYF
J: TRBJ2-3
D: NA
V: TRBV5-1
length: 15
size: NA

DNA: TGTGCCAGCAGCCCGGACAGACGGGAGCAGTACTTC
CDR3: CASSPDRREQYF
J: TRBJ2-7
D: NA
V: TRBV9
length: 12
size: NA

DNA: TGTGCCAGTTGGGGGACTAGCCCAAAGTCCTACAATGAGCAGTTCTTC
CDR3: CASWGTSPKSYNEQFF
J: TRBJ2-1
D: TRBD2
V: TRBV28
length: 16
size: NA

DNA: TGTGCCAGCAGCCCCCACTTTGGGCAGGGATTAGAGCAGTACTTC
CDR3: CASSPHFGQGLEQYF
J: TRBJ2-7
D: NA
V: TRBV9
length: 15
size: NA

DNA: TGTGCCACCAGTGATTTGGGGGCGGACGAGCAGTACTTC
CDR3: CATSDLGADEQYF
J: TRBJ2-7
D: NA
V: TRBV24-1
length: 13
size: NA

DNA: TGTGCCAGCTCACCACCGGTTAGAAGCCCCCACGAGCAGTACTTC
CDR3: CASSPPVRSPHEQYF
J: TRBJ2-7
D: NA
V: TRBV18
length: 15
size: NA

DNA: TGTGCCAGCAGTTACGAGGTGGACACTGAAGCTTTCTTT
CDR3: CASSYEVDTEAFF
J: TRBJ1-1
D: NA
V: TRBV6-6
length: 13
size: NA

DNA: TGTGCTAGCAGCTTAGCGCTACAGGGATGTGGAAATGAGCAGTTCTTC
CDR3: CASSLALQGCGNEQFF
J: TRBJ2-1
D: NA
V: TRBV7-7
length: 16
size: NA

DNA: TGCGCCAGCAGCAGAGTCTGGACTAGCGACGCCTACAATGAGCAGTTCTTC
CDR3: CASSRVWTSDAYNEQFF
J: TRBJ2-1
D: TRBD2
V: TRBV5-1
length: 17
size: NA

DNA: TGTGCCAGCAGACGACCGGGGGTGAGCAATCAGCCCCAGCATTTT
CDR3: CASRRPGVSNQPQHF
J: TRBJ1-5
D: NA
V: TRBV28
length: 15
size: NA

DNA: TGTGCCAGCAGAGGACAGGTGGGGTTACAGCAGTTCTTC
CDR3: CASRGQVGLQQFF
J: TRBJ2-1
D: TRBD1
V: TRBV27
length: 13
size: NA

DNA: TGTGCCAGCAGCCGACAGAACTATGGCTACACCTTC
CDR3: CASSRQNYGYTF
J: TRBJ1-2
D: NA
V: TRBV3-1/TRBV3-2
length: 12
size: NA

DNA: TGCGCCAGCAGCTCCCCGGAGGTAGATACGCAGTATTTT
CDR3: CASSSPEVDTQYF
J: TRBJ2-3
D: NA
V: TRBV5-1
length: 13
size: NA

DNA: TGTGCCAGCAGAAGACAGTCCGGGGGGCAAGAGACCCAGTACTTC
CDR3: CASRRQSGGQETQYF
J: TRBJ2-5
D: TRBD2
V: TRBV6-5
length: 15
size: NA

DNA: TGCGCCAGCAGCTCAGCCGGGGGGGCGTCGGAGACCCAGTACTTC
CDR3: CASSSAGGASETQYF
J: TRBJ2-5
D: TRBD2
V: TRBV5-1
length: 15
size: NA

DNA: TGTGCCAGCAGTCGACAGGGATGGAATCAGCCCCAGCATTTT
CDR3: CASSRQGWNQPQHF
J: TRBJ1-5
D: TRBD1
V: TRBV2
length: 14
size: NA

DNA: TGTGCCACCAGCAAGCAGGGCTCCTACAATGAGCAGTTCTTC
CDR3: CATSKQGSYNEQFF
J: TRBJ2-1
D: NA
V: TRBV15
length: 14
size: NA

DNA: TGCGCCAGCAGCCCCGGGGGGAGACAGACCACTGAAGCTTTCTTT
CDR3: CASSPGGRQTTEAFF
J: TRBJ1-1
D: NA
V: TRBV5-1
length: 15
size: NA

DNA: TGTGCCAGCAGCGAAGGGACAGGGGGTGTCTACGAGCAGTACTTC
CDR3: CASSEGTGGVYEQYF
J: TRBJ2-7
D: TRBD1
V: TRBV9
length: 15
size: NA

DNA: TGTGCCCCCCGGCAGGGTTTCGGTTCACCCCTCCACTTT
CDR3: CAPRQGFGSPLHF
J: TRBJ1-6
D: NA
V: TRBV19
length: 13
size: once

DNA: TGCGCCAGCAGCTTGGCCGGGGTTCCTGAAGCTTTCTTT
CDR3: CASSLAGVPEAFF
J: TRBJ1-1
D: NA
V: TRBV5-1
length: 13
size: NA

DNA: TGTGCCACCAGTGAACCAGACAGTCAGCCCCAGCATTTT
CDR3: CATSEPDSQPQHF
J: TRBJ1-5
D: NA
V: TRBV24-1
length: 13
size: NA

DNA: TGCAGCGTTGTATACGGGAATCAGCCCCAGCATTTT
CDR3: CSVVYGNQPQHF
J: TRBJ1-5
D: NA
V: TRBV29-1
length: 12
size: few

DNA: TGTGCCAGCAGCCAAGCTTCGGGGTACACTGAAGCTTTCTTT
CDR3: CASSQASGYTEAFF
J: TRBJ1-1
D: NA
V: TRBV3-1/TRBV3-2
length: 14
size: NA

DNA: TGTGCTAGTGGTTTGAACGAGGCAGATACGCAGTATTTT
CDR3: CASGLNEADTQYF
J: TRBJ2-3
D: NA
V: TRBV12-5
length: 13
size: NA

DNA: TGTGCCAGCAGCCACAAAAACAGGGGAGATACGCAGTATTTT
CDR3: CASSHKNRGDTQYF
J: TRBJ2-3
D: TRBD1
V: TRBV14
length: 14
size: NA

DNA: TGTGCCATCAGTGAGAGGGCACAGGGGGAATATTCACCCCTCCACTTT
CDR3: CAISERAQGEYSPLHF
J: TRBJ1-6
D: TRBD1
V: TRBV10-3
length: 16
size: NA

DNA: TGTGCCAGCAGTTTGAGGAGAGGAGACACCATATATTTT
CDR3: CASSLRRGDTIYF
J: TRBJ1-3
D: NA
V: TRBV28
length: 13
size: NA

DNA: TGCGCCAGCAGCCTAAGATCGGACAGAGCCGAAAAACTGTTTTTT
CDR3: CASSLRSDRAEKLFF
J: TRBJ1-4
D: NA
V: TRBV5-1
length: 15
size: once

DNA: TGTGCCAGCAGCTTTCGGGACAGCTCCTACGAGCAGTACTTC
CDR3: CASSFRDSSYEQYF
J: TRBJ2-7
D: TRBD1
V: TRBV7-2
length: 14
size: NA

DNA: TGTGCTAGCAGCCGCACGCTAGCGGGCACAGATACGCAGTATTTT
CDR3: CASSRTLAGTDTQYF
J: TRBJ2-3
D: TRBD2
V: TRBV7-7
length: 15
size: NA

DNA: TGTGCCAGCAGTTTCGTCGACGGGACGCAGTATTTT
CDR3: CASSFVDGTQYF
J: TRBJ2-3
D: NA
V: TRBV27
length: 12
size: NA

DNA: TGTGCCAGCAGTCCCCGGACAAGCAAAATCTATGGCTACACCTTC
CDR3: CASSPRTSKIYGYTF
J: TRBJ1-2
D: NA
V: TRBV28
length: 15
size: NA

DNA: TGTGCCAGCAGCCCCGACAGGGGGACCACAGATACGCAGTATTTT
CDR3: CASSPDRGTTDTQYF
J: TRBJ2-3
D: TRBD1
V: TRBV5-5
length: 15
size: NA

DNA: TGCAGCGTTGGAACGGACTTGGGCGCAGATACGCAGTATTTT
CDR3: CSVGTDLGADTQYF
J: TRBJ2-3
D: NA
V: TRBV29-1
length: 14
size: NA

DNA: TGTGCCATCAGTGAGTCGAAGGACACCTACGAGCAGTACTTC
CDR3: CAISESKDTYEQYF
J: TRBJ2-7
D: NA
V: TRBV10-3
length: 14
size: NA

DNA: TGCGCCAGCAGCTTGGGGACAGGGGGCACCGGGGAGCTGTTTTTT
CDR3: CASSLGTGGTGELFF
J: TRBJ2-2
D: TRBD1
V: TRBV5-1
length: 15
size: NA

DNA: TGTGCCACCAGGGACGCTCCCCCGGGACTAGCGGGAGGGCCGGGGACCGGGGAGCTGTTTTTT
CDR3: CATRDAPPGLAGGPGTGELFF
J: TRBJ2-2
D: TRBD2
V: TRBV24-1
length: 21
size: NA

DNA: TGTGCCAGCAGTTCTTCCCCCAATAGCCGTGAAAAACTGTTTTTT
CDR3: CASSSSPNSREKLFF
J: TRBJ1-4
D: NA
V: TRBV6-5
length: 15
size: NA

DNA: TGTGCCAGTAGTACTCACAGGGGGCTACCCCGTGAAGCTTTCTTT
CDR3: CASSTHRGLPREAFF
J: TRBJ1-1
D: TRBD1
V: TRBV19
length: 15
size: NA

DNA: TGTGCCAGCAGCCCAGGACTAGCGGGAGGTCTCTACAATGAGCAGTTCTTC
CDR3: CASSPGLAGGLYNEQFF
J: TRBJ2-1
D: TRBD2
V: TRBV3-1/TRBV3-2
length: 17
size: NA

DNA: TGTGCCAGCAGCCCCGGGCCAGCGGTAGTGGGCACTGAAGCTTTCTTT
CDR3: CASSPGPAVVGTEAFF
J: TRBJ1-1
D: NA
V: TRBV7-6
length: 16
size: NA

DNA: TGTGCCAGTAGTCCCTCTGGCGGCCGCTCCTACGAGCAGTACTTC
CDR3: CASSPSGGRSYEQYF
J: TRBJ2-7
D: NA
V: TRBV19
length: 15
size: NA

DNA: TGTGCCAGCAGCTACAAAGATATTCCAAATCAGCCCCAGCATTTT
CDR3: CASSYKDIPNQPQHF
J: TRBJ1-5
D: NA
V: TRBV5-4
length: 15
size: NA

DNA: TGTGCCAGCAGCCTTTCCCCCCACGCTAAAGTGTTTTTT
CDR3: CASSLSPHAKVFF
J: TRBJ1-4
D: NA
V: TRBV25-1
length: 13
size: few